These 3 T cell receptor beta chains originate from one sample sequenced in a study of T cells after yellow fever vaccination. One entry per CDR3 protein results from TCRdb running MiXCR on the 5' RACE reads. Of about 400,000 distinct CDR3 sequences in the sample, around 10% were seen once. Sequenced material: PBMCs, taken on the day of the first yellow fever vaccination. Receptor source: a young man who received the YFV17D yellow fever vaccine.

This clonotype was seen many times. J is TRBJ1-2 and V is TRBV12-3 or TRBV12-4, with 9 bases identical to TRBD1. The ends lost 6 bases at V and 8 bases at J; junction bases unmatched: 10. The CDR3 covers 14 residues. The CDR3 bases are TGTGCCAGCAGAATTGCCGGGACAGGGCAAGGCTACACCTTC. Translation gives CASRIAGTGQGYTF.

A few counts support this clonotype. The chain couples TRBV7-2 to TRBJ2-5, with D perhaps matching TRBD1 or TRBD2 (6 bases each). V lost 5 bases, J lost 3 bases, and 13 bases lay in between. The CDR3 is made up of 14 amino acids. CDR1 and CDR2 (germline): SGHTA, FQGNSA. CDR3 in amino acids: CASSARGVKETQYF. The DNA of the CDR3 is TGTGCCAGCAGCGCTAGGGGGGTAAAAGAGACCCAGTACTTC. The whole variable domain, filled in from reference TRBV7-2 and TRBJ2-5, reads GAGVSQSPSNKVTEKGKDVELRCDPISGHTALYWYRQSLGQGLEFLIYFQGNSAPDKSGLPSDRFSAERTGGSVSTLTIQRTQQEDSAVYLCASSARGVKETQYFGPGTRLLVL.

This clonotype was picked up a small number of times. The genes are TRBV7-8 and TRBJ2-3; 11 bases match TRBD2. This CDR3 contains 17 residues. After removal of 4 bases from V and 9 bases from J, the junction contained 15 bases not matched to a gene. Germline V CDR1 and CDR2: SGHVS, FQNEAQ. The CDR3 sequence: CASSSQLAGAPYETQYF. The CDR3 bases are TGTGCCAGCAGCTCCCAACTAGCGGGGGCCCCGTACGAAACGCAGTATTTT.